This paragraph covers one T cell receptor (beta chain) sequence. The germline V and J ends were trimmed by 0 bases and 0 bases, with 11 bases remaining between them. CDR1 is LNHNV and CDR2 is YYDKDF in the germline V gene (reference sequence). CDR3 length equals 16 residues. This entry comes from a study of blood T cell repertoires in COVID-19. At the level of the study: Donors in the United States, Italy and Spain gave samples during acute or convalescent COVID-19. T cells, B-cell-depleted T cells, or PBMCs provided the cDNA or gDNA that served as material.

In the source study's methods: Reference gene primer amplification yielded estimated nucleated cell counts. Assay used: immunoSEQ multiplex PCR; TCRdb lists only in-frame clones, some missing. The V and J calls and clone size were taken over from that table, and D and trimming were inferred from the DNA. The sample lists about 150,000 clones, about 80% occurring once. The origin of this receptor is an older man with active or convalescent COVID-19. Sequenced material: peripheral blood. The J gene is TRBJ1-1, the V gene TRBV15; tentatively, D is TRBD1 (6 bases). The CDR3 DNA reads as TGTGCCACCAGCAGAGACCCCACAGGGATGAACACTGAAGCTTTCTTT. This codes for CATSRDPTGMNTEAFF.